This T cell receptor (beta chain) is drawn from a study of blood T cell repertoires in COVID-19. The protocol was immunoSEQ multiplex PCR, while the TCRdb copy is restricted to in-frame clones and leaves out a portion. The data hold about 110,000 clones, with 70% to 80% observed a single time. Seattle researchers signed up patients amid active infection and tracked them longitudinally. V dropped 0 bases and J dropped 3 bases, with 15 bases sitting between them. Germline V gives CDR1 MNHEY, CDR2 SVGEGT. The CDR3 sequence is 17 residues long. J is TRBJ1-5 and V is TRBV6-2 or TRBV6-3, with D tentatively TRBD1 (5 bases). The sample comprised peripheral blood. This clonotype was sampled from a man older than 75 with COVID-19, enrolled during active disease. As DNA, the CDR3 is TGTGCCAGCAGTTACTCTGCGCAGGGCAGGGTCAATCAGCCCCAGCATTTT. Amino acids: CASSYSAQGRVNQPQHF.